These 27 T cell receptor beta chains were all obtained from the same sample, sequenced in a study of T cells in tumors after PD-1 blockade. The protocol was immunoSEQ multiplex PCR, while the TCRdb copy is restricted to in-frame clones and leaves out a portion. The sample lists roughly 48,000 clones; about 84% were seen once. The sequencing here drew on PBMCs, taken before anti-PD-1 treatment. All receptors come from a human donor with basal cell carcinoma.

The chain carries TRBV6-1 and TRBJ2-3; 8 positions agree with TRBD2. Losses at the gene ends were 3 bases for V and 1 base for J; bases not matched to a gene: 3. The germline CDR1 and CDR2 sequences are MNHNS and SASEGT. The CDR3 contains 15 residues. The CDR3 DNA sequence: TGTGCCAGCAGTGATAGCGGGGTTGGCACAGATACGCAGTATTTT. Translation: CASSDSGVGTDTQYF.

This clone was counted between two and nine times. V gene TRBV5-6 combines with J gene TRBJ1-6; no clear D. V was trimmed by 1 base and J by 5 bases, leaving 10 bases between them. Germline values: CDR1 SGHDT, CDR2 YYEEEE. There are 15 residues in the CDR3. For the CDR3, the DNA is TGTGCCAGCAGCTTGTATCCGGAAAATAATTCACCCCTCCACTTT. It codes for CASSLYPENNSPLHF.

J is TRBJ2-1 and V is TRBV19, with 9 bases aligning to TRBD1. The length of the CDR3 is 15 residues. Per the germline V gene, CDR1 is LNHDA and CDR2 is SQIVND (reference sequence). V lost 7 bases, J lost 1 base, and 5 bases stayed unmatched. CDR3 loop: CASIGDRDSYNEQFF. In DNA, the CDR3 is TGTGCCAGTATAGGGGACAGGGATTCCTACAATGAGCAGTTCTTC.

This chain connects TRBV7-9 to TRBJ2-7; 7 nucleotides align to TRBD2. This CDR3 has 13 residues. Germline trimming cut 4 bases from V and 3 bases from J; bases unmatched to any gene: 3. Germline lookup yields CDR1 SEHNR and CDR2 FQNEAQ (reference sequence). DNA for the CDR3: TGTGCCAGCAGCTCCGGGGGGTTCTACGAGCAGTACTTC. It specifies CASSSGGFYEQYF.

The J gene is TRBJ2-4, the V gene TRBV6-5; a possible D gene is TRBD1 (7 bases). This CDR3 is 13 amino acids long. Germline-derived CDR1 and CDR2 are MNHEY and SVGAGI. Between the trimmed V and J ends, which lost 4 bases and 7 bases, there was a span of 11 bases. The CDR3 region is CASSFPGGNIQYF. The CDR3 DNA reads as TGTGCCAGCAGTTTCCCAGGGGGGAACATTCAGTACTTC.

This clone was seen a handful of times. The CDR3 spells CASSLATFYEQYF. In DNA form, the CDR3 reads TGTGCCAGCAGTTTGGCCACATTCTACGAGCAGTACTTC. V usage is TRBV12-3 or TRBV12-4 and J usage is TRBJ2-7; D remains unclear. The CDR3 extends over 13 amino acids. V was clipped by 3 bases and J by 3 bases, with 9 bases between them.

V is TRBV6-1 and J is TRBJ1-5, with D possibly being TRBD1 (5 bases). CDR1 MNHNS and CDR2 SASEGT come from the germline V gene. V dropped 3 bases and J dropped 0 bases, with 15 bases sitting between them. This CDR3 contains 17 residues. The CDR3 region is CASSDRSGAYSNQPQHF. The CDR3, as DNA: TGTGCCAGCAGTGATCGTTCCGGGGCCTATAGCAATCAGCCCCAGCATTTT.

V gene TRBV4-1 combines with J gene TRBJ2-7; 8 nucleotides line up with TRBD1. The CDR3 runs to 15 residues. V lost 0 bases and J lost 4; bases outside the gene matches: 5. The germline gives CDR1 MGHRA, CDR2 YSYEKL. DNA of the CDR3: TGCGCCAGCAGCCAAGACGGGACAGGAGTTTACGAGCAGTACTTC. As protein: CASSQDGTGVYEQYF.

This chain joins TRBV7-9 and TRBJ1-6; TRBD1 is a possible D gene (5 bases). The CDR3 sequence is 14 residues long. V was clipped by 5 bases and J by 8 bases, with 13 bases between them. Germline V gene lookup returns CDR1 SEHNR and CDR2 FQNEAQ (reference sequence). The DNA for the CDR3 is TGTGCCAGCAGCCTGGGCAGGGTCGATTCACCCCTCCACTTT. This sequence encodes CASSLGRVDSPLHF. Complete variable domain (other parts from reference TRBV7-9 and TRBJ1-6): DTGVSQNPRHKITKRGQNVTFRCDPISEHNRLYWYRQTLGQGPEFLTYFQNEAQLEKSRLLSDRFSAERPKGSFSTLEIQRTEQGDSAMYLCASSLGRVDSPLHFGNGTRLTVT.

This chain uses TRBV5-6 with TRBJ2-7; 12 nucleotides align to TRBD1. Germline V gene data show CDR1 as SGHDT and CDR2 as YYEEEE. V lost 2 bases to trimming and J lost 5 bases; unmatched junction nucleotides: 2. The CDR3 spans 14 residues. This CDR3 is CASSFGTGGDEQYF. In nucleotides, the CDR3 is TGTGCCAGCAGCTTCGGGACAGGGGGCGACGAGCAGTACTTC.

The chain links TRBV27 to TRBJ1-1; a possible D gene is TRBD1 (5 bases). CDR1 and CDR2 from the germline V gene are MNHEY and SMNVEV (reference sequence). The CDR3 loop spans 13 amino acids. The V end lost 5 bases, the J end lost 5 bases, and 12 bases lay between the germline ends. The CDR3 DNA reads as TGTGCCAGCAGTCCGGGGGAATTTACTGAAGCTTTCTTT. Translating gives CASSPGEFTEAFF.

This clone was observed a single time. The rearrangement joins TRBV10-3 to TRBJ2-5; no reliable D call. In germline, CDR1 is ENHRY, CDR2 SYGVKD. This CDR3 spans 13 amino acids. V lost 2 bases, J lost 0 bases, and 4 bases lay in between. CDR3 amino acids: CAISEGYQETQYF. The CDR3 DNA reads as TGTGCCATCAGTGAGGGGTACCAAGAGACCCAGTACTTC.

The gene calls are TRBV6-1 and TRBJ2-3; D possibly corresponds to TRBD1 (8 bases). The CDR3 contains 17 residues. Germline V gene lookup returns CDR1 MNHNS and CDR2 SASEGT. Deletions cut 2 bases from V and 2 bases from J, with 17 bases between. DNA for the CDR3: TGTGCCAGCAGTGAACTGGGGGGGCAGGGGGCCACAGATACGCAGTATTTT. This sequence encodes CASSELGGQGATDTQYF.

This clone was counted only a few times. The chain uses TRBV24-1 and TRBJ2-3, with 12 bases fitting TRBD2. J was trimmed by 6 bases and V by 1 base; bases with no gene match: 4. The CDR3 has 16 amino acids. Germline V CDR1 and CDR2: KGHDR, SFDVKD. The CDR3 bases are TGTGCCACCAGTGATTTAGGGACTAGCGGGCCGGATACGCAGTATTTT. This gives the protein CATSDLGTSGPDTQYF.

The chain employs TRBV6-5 and TRBJ1-2, with D uncertain. The CDR3 has 12 residues. Per germline, CDR1 MNHEY and CDR2 SVGAGI. With 6 bases removed from V and 6 bases from J, the gap between germline ends came to 11 bases. The CDR3 region has the DNA TGTGCCAGCAGGGCCGATAGTGATGGCTACACCTTC. Amino acid sequence: CASRADSDGYTF.

The V call is TRBV2, the J call TRBJ2-2, with D tentatively TRBD1 or TRBD2 (5 bases each). V was shortened by 6 bases and J by 2 bases, with 13 bases between the two germline ends. Germline V CDR1 and CDR2: SNHLY, FYNNEI. CDR3 length equals 15 residues. Written as DNA, the CDR3 is TGTGCCAGCAGGGGGACGGGGCGAAACACCGGGGAGCTGTTTTTT. Amino acid sequence: CASRGTGRNTGELFF.

This clone appeared a few times. DNA of the CDR3: TGTGCCAGCAGCTTAGGGGGCGGGAGGCTCGGTGAAGCTTTCTTT. This encodes CASSLGGGRLGEAFF. The chain combines TRBV5-4 with TRBJ1-1; 7 bases fit TRBD1. Germline V gene data show CDR1 as SGHNT and CDR2 as YYREEE (reference sequence). The J segment lost 7 bases and the V segment lost 2 bases, leaving 11 bases of the junction unmatched. The CDR3 length is 15 residues.

This chain connects TRBV10-3 to TRBJ2-2; 8 bases are a match to TRBD2. This CDR3 is built from 16 residues. Trimming took 8 bases from V and 4 from J; bases not matched to a gene: 12. Germline lookup yields CDR1 ENHRY and CDR2 SYGVKD. CDR3 loop: CAIRPLAGGSTGELFF. CDR3 nucleotides: TGTGCCATCCGTCCCCTTGCGGGGGGAAGCACCGGGGAGCTGTTTTTT.

The chain links TRBV20-1 to TRBJ2-7, with TRBD2 as a possible D gene (5 bases). V was clipped by 3 bases and J by 0 bases, with 15 bases between them. Germline V gene data show CDR1 as DFQATT and CDR2 as SNEGSKA (reference sequence). This CDR3 has 15 amino acids. The CDR3 is CSASRGGLSSYEQYF. CDR3 bases: TGCAGTGCTAGTCGCGGCGGGCTCAGCTCCTACGAGCAGTACTTC.

This chain uses TRBV6-2 or TRBV6-3 with TRBJ1-2, with D hard to call. The length of the CDR3 is 12 residues. V lost 5 bases to trimming and J lost 7 bases, with 11 bases between them. Germline V lookup: CDR1 MNHEY, CDR2 SVGEGT. The CDR3, as DNA: TGTGCCAGCAGTGACCTTGGACGTGGCTACACCTTC. Its protein is CASSDLGRGYTF.

The rearrangement links TRBV11-3 to TRBJ1-3, with D possibly matching TRBD1 (5 bases). CDR1 is SGHNT and CDR2 is YENEEA in the germline V gene. The CDR3 is made up of 14 amino acids. Trimming stripped 4 bases from V and 0 bases from J, with 7 bases between. CDR3 amino acids: CASSSTASGNTIYF. CDR3 coding DNA: TGTGCCAGCAGCTCGACAGCCTCTGGAAACACCATATATTTT.

The chain links TRBV12-3 or TRBV12-4 to TRBJ2-5; the D gene is possibly TRBD2 (5 bases). The CDR3 length is 13 residues. The V end was cut by 3 bases, the J end by 3 bases, with 8 bases between. Written as DNA, the CDR3 is TGTGCCAGCAGTTTGGAGGAGGAAGAGACCCAGTACTTC. Its protein is CASSLEEEETQYF.

This clone has a handful of counts. In nucleotides, the CDR3 is TGTGCCAGCAGCGTAGCTCCACAGCTGAGGACTTATGGCTACACCTTC. Protein sequence: CASSVAPQLRTYGYTF. V usage is TRBV9 and J usage is TRBJ1-2; D unresolved. CDR3 length: 16 amino acids. CDR1 is SGDLS and CDR2 is YYNGEE in the germline V gene. The germline V and J ends were trimmed by 0 bases and 5 bases, with 17 bases remaining between them.

The V call is TRBV5-6, the J call TRBJ1-6; tentative D call: TRBD1 (6 bases). The CDR3 loop spans 14 amino acids. V lost 4 bases and J lost 10, with 15 bases in between. Germline assignment: CDR1 SGHDT and CDR2 YYEEEE. The CDR3 loop is CASSPYRVYSPLHF. The CDR3 region has the DNA TGTGCCAGCAGCCCCTACAGGGTGTACTCACCCCTCCACTTT.

The chain is built from TRBV28 and TRBJ2-7; D unclear. Trimming cost V 7 bases and J 0 bases, with 4 bases left between them. This CDR3 has 11 amino acids. The germline V gene has CDR1 MDHEN and CDR2 SYDVKM. The CDR3 DNA sequence: TGTGCCAGCATGTCCTCCTACGAGCAGTACTTC. Amino acids: CASMSSYEQYF.

The rearrangement joins TRBV7-9 to TRBJ2-2; 8 nucleotides match TRBD2. This CDR3 spans 15 amino acids. With 5 bases clipped from V and 7 bases from J, the junction kept 9 bases outside the gene matches. CDR1 is SEHNR and CDR2 is FQNEAQ in the germline V gene (reference sequence). In DNA, the CDR3 is TGTGCCAGCAGCCGAGCCGGGGGGGCTGACGGGGAGCTGTTTTTT. Amino acids: CASSRAGGADGELFF.

This clone was counted a single time. The genes are TRBV6-6 and TRBJ1-3; D remains ambiguous. The V gene's germline CDR1 is MNHNY and CDR2 SVGAGI (reference sequence). The CDR3 contains 16 residues. Trimming stripped 2 bases from V and 0 bases from J, with 11 bases between. The CDR3 loop reads CASSYRTLSSGNTIYF. For the CDR3, the DNA is TGTGCCAGCAGTTACAGGACGCTAAGCTCTGGAAACACCATATATTTT.